This is a list of T cell receptor beta chains from one sample in a study of CD8+CD57+ T cells in acquired aplastic anemia. TCRdb used MiXCR to reprocess the reads, holding one entry per CDR3 protein. Found here are about 220,000 distinct CDR3 sequences, 34% of them singletons; the top ten hold 1% to 1.3%. Sequencing used sorted CD4+, CD8+, or CD8+CD57+ T cells (not recorded which) from PBMCs. The receptors derive from a human donor in good health, serving as a control. Each CDR3 is given with its conserved first and last residue. The D gene is left open where the match is weak. Some rows have no size entry. The others give once, few or many, or a class for an expanded clone.

d_call,cdr3_length,v_call,j_call,clone_size,cdr3_nt,cdr3_aa
TRBD2,15,TRBV24-1,TRBJ2-3,.,TGTGCCACCAGTAGGTGGCGGGGGAACACAGATACGCAGTATTTT,CATSRWRGNTDTQYF
TRBD1,19,TRBV9,TRBJ1-2,.,TGTGCCAGCAGCGCCGATAATCTCAGGACAGGGGGGCTGAACTATGGCTACACCTTC,CASSADNLRTGGLNYGYTF
TRBD1,15,TRBV7-3,TRBJ1-1,many,TGTGCCAGCAGCACGACAGGGGCCCCAAACACTGAAGCTTTCTTT,CASSTTGAPNTEAFF
TRBD1,20,TRBV11-1,TRBJ1-5,.,TGTGCCAGCAGCTTTATACCCGAGCTCGGACAGGGGTTAAGCAATCAGCCCCAGCATTTT,CASSFIPELGQGLSNQPQHF
.,16,TRBV15,TRBJ2-1,.,TGTGCCACCAGCAGGGAGAGTACTATTCCGGCGAGTGAGCAGTTCTTC,CATSRESTIPASEQFF
.,13,TRBV20-1,TRBJ2-7,many,TGCAGTGCTAGAGTGGACAACTCCTACGAGCAGTACTTC,CSARVDNSYEQYF
.,12,TRBV4-1,TRBJ1-1,.,TGCGCCAGCAGCCAAGTTACAGGGTTAGGTTTCTTT,CASSQVTGLGFF
.,11,TRBV24-1,TRBJ2-5,few,TGTGCCACCAGTTTGAGGCAGACCCAGTACTTC,CATSLRQTQYF
.,14,TRBV18,TRBJ2-5,.,TGTGCCAGCTCAACGGAGGGTGTCCAAGAGACCCAGTACTTC,CASSTEGVQETQYF
TRBD1,12,TRBV3-1,TRBJ2-7,many,TGTGCCAGCAGCTGGGGACAGGGAGAGCAGTACTTC,CASSWGQGEQYF
.,14,TRBV6-1,TRBJ1-3,few,TGTGCCAGCAGGCACCAGGGGCCTGGAAACACCATATATTTT,CASRHQGPGNTIYF
.,14,TRBV20-1,TRBJ2-7,once,TGCAGTGCTAGCCGGACGTGGGGGCCCTACGAGCAGTACTTC,CSASRTWGPYEQYF
TRBD2,16,TRBV10-3,TRBJ2-1,.,TGTGCCGGAGCTAGCGGGGGGGCGGTGCACTACAATGAGCAGTTCTTC,CAGASGGAVHYNEQFF
TRBD1,14,TRBV24-1,TRBJ2-7,many,TGTGCCACCAGTGATCCCCGACAGGGCTACGAGCAGTACTTC,CATSDPRQGYEQYF
TRBD2,13,TRBV20-1,TRBJ2-1,many,TGCAGTGCTAGGCTAGCGGGAGGGAATGAGCAGTTCTTC,CSARLAGGNEQFF
.,14,TRBV18,TRBJ1-1,.,TGTGCCAGCTCACCAGGGCTCGCGAGCACTGAAGCTTTCTTT,CASSPGLASTEAFF
TRBD2,18,TRBV11-1,TRBJ2-1,few,TGTGCCAGCAGCCTCGAGACTAGCGGGAGGGCCCGTGACAATGAGCAGTTCTTC,CASSLETSGRARDNEQFF
.,14,TRBV15,TRBJ1-2,many,TGTGCCACCAATCAGGGACCCCTTAACTATGGCTACACCTTC,CATNQGPLNYGYTF
TRBD2,15,TRBV9,TRBJ2-1,many,TGTGCCAGCAGCGTAGGAGCCAGCGGGATTCCTGAGCAGTTCTTC,CASSVGASGIPEQFF
TRBD2,16,TRBV9,TRBJ2-1,many,TGTGCCAGCAGCGTAGCCTCCCCCGGGGGGGCAGGTGAGCAGTTCTTC,CASSVASPGGAGEQFF
.,15,TRBV19,TRBJ2-3,.,TGTGCCAGTAGTATCGGGTCAGGTGCCACAGATACGCAGTATTTT,CASSIGSGATDTQYF
.,16,TRBV12-3/TRBV12-4,TRBJ1-4,few,TGTGCCAGCAGCTTGGGGGGAACAGCAACTAATGAAAAACTGTTTTTT,CASSLGGTATNEKLFF
TRBD1,17,TRBV11-1,TRBJ2-3,.,TGTGCCAGCAGCACCGGGACAGGGGGGGGGAGCACAGATACGCAGTATTTT,CASSTGTGGGSTDTQYF
.,13,TRBV11-2,TRBJ2-7,.,TGTGCCAGCAGCCCGGGAGTTTTTGCCGAGCAGTACTTC,CASSPGVFAEQYF
.,15,TRBV3-1,TRBJ1-6,many,TGTGCCAGCAGCCAAGACGGAGGTGATAATTCACCCCTCCACTTT,CASSQDGGDNSPLHF
.,14,TRBV6-6,TRBJ1-6,many,TGTGCCAGCAGTTACTCGGGAACCAATTCACCCCTCCACTTT,CASSYSGTNSPLHF
.,10,TRBV30,TRBJ1-1,.,TGTGCCTTAGGGTACCCTGAAGCTTTCTTT,CALGYPEAFF
.,13,TRBV7-8,TRBJ2-7,many,TGTGCCAGCAGCTTAGTCTCCTCCGCCGAGCAGTACTTC,CASSLVSSAEQYF
.,13,TRBV7-2,TRBJ2-7,.,TGCGCCAGCAGCTATGGGGCTTCCTACGAGCAGTACTTC,CASSYGASYEQYF
.,16,TRBV7-3,TRBJ2-1,.,TGTGCCAGCAGCATGACCTCCCAGGGGGGCTACAATGAGCAGTTCTTC,CASSMTSQGGYNEQFF
TRBD1,14,TRBV2,TRBJ2-5,.,TGTGCCAGCAGGGGGGACAGGGGTTACGAGACCCAGTACTTC,CASRGDRGYETQYF
.,14,TRBV24-1,TRBJ2-7,.,TGTGCCACCAGTGCTAACGGGGACTCCTACGAGCAGTACTTC,CATSANGDSYEQYF
TRBD1,12,TRBV19,TRBJ2-1,once,TGTGCCAGTCGGGGACAGGGCGGTGAGCAGTTCTTC,CASRGQGGEQFF
TRBD1,14,TRBV2,TRBJ2-7,many,TGTGCCAGCAGTACAGGGGGTTTGGGCTACGAGCAGTACTTC,CASSTGGLGYEQYF
.,13,TRBV30,TRBJ1-6,.,TGTGCCTGGGCCGGACAGCTTAGTTCACCCCTCCACTTT,CAWAGQLSSPLHF
.,12,TRBV12-3/TRBV12-4,TRBJ1-5,.,TGTGCCAGCAGCCCGCGGTGGCAGCCCCAGCATTTT,CASSPRWQPQHF
.,16,TRBV19,TRBJ1-1,many,TGTGCCAGTAGTACCTCGACCGGACAGCCGAACACTGAAGCTTTCTTT,CASSTSTGQPNTEAFF
.,13,TRBV20-1,TRBJ2-7,.,TGCAGTGCTAGAGATGGAAGGACCTACGAGCAGTACTTC,CSARDGRTYEQYF
.,15,TRBV24-1,TRBJ1-5,.,TGTGCCACCAGTGAGTCAACGGAAAGCAATCAGCCCCAGCATTTT,CATSESTESNQPQHF
.,13,TRBV2,TRBJ2-7,.,TGTGCCAGCAGTCCGACTAGGTCCTACGAGCAGTACTTC,CASSPTRSYEQYF
TRBD1,17,TRBV9,TRBJ1-4,few,TGTGCCAGCAGCGTAGCGCTTGGGACAGGGGGAAATGAAAAACTGTTTTTT,CASSVALGTGGNEKLFF
TRBD1,13,TRBV12-3/TRBV12-4,TRBJ1-1,few,TGTGCCAGCACCCAGGGGGTGGAAACTGAAGCTTTCTTT,CASTQGVETEAFF
TRBD2,18,TRBV4-2,TRBJ2-2,.,TGTGCCAGCAGCCAAGGAGGACTAGCGGGAGTGGGGACCGGGGAGCTGTCTTTT,CASSQGGLAGVGTGELSF
.,16,TRBV6-1,TRBJ1-4,.,TGTGCCAGCAGTGAAAGGGGGGCAGCAACTAATGAAAAACTGTTTTTT,CASSERGAATNEKLFF
TRBD1,14,TRBV2,TRBJ1-2,many,TGTGCCAGCGGTAAACGACAGGGGGCGGATGGCTACACCTTC,CASGKRQGADGYTF
.,13,TRBV2,TRBJ2-5,many,TGTGCCAGCAGTGGGGCTAGCGAGGAGACCCAGTACTTC,CASSGASEETQYF
TRBD1,13,TRBV5-1,TRBJ2-7,many,TGCGCCAGCAGCACCCTGGGACAGGACGAGCAGTACTTC,CASSTLGQDEQYF
.,16,TRBV4-1,TRBJ1-1,.,TGCGCCAGCAGCCAAGAGGCAAAGTGGGGGCGTGATGAAGCTTTCTTT,CASSQEAKWGRDEAFF
.,15,TRBV10-3,TRBJ1-6,.,TGTGCCATCAGTGAAGGCGTAGGAAGCGGGCAGCCCCTCCACTTT,CAISEGVGSGQPLHF
.,12,TRBV6-1,TRBJ2-5,many,TGTGCCAGCAGTGAACAGGGAGAGACCCAGTACTTC,CASSEQGETQYF
TRBD2,13,TRBV5-6,TRBJ2-7,.,TGTGCCAGCACTAGCGGGAGATCCTACGAGCAGTACTTC,CASTSGRSYEQYF
.,17,TRBV5-4,TRBJ2-7,.,TGTGCCAGCAGCTTGGTAGAACGGTCAACTTGGGAATACGAGCAGTACTTC,CASSLVERSTWEYEQYF